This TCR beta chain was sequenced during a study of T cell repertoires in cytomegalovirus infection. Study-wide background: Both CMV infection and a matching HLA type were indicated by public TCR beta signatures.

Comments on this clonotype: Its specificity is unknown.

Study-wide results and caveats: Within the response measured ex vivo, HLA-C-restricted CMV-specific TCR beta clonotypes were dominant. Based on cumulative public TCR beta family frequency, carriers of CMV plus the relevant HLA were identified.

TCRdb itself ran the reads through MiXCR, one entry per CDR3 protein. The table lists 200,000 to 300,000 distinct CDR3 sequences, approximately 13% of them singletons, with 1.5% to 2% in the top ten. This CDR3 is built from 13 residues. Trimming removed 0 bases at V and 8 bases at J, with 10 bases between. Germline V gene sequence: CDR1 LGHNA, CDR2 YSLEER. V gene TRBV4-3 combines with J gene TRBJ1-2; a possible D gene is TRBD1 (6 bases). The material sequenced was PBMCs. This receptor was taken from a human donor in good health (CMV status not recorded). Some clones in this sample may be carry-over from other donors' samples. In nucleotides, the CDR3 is TGCGCCAGCAGCCAAGAAAAGGGGGACGGCTACACCTTC. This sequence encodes CASSQEKGDGYTF.